Listed below are T cell receptor beta chains from one sample, sequenced in a study of STAT5B mutations in CD4+ large granular lymphocyte leukemia. Generated by immunoSEQ multiplex PCR, the TCRdb table keeps only in-frame clones and is missing some. Of some 27,000 clones in the sample, over 60% were seen once. Source material: CD4+ T cells from blood buffy coats. These receptors all stem from a human donor in good health. The CDR3 runs from the conserved cysteine through the conserved F or W. The order of the fields is V gene, clone size, J gene, D gene, CDR3 protein, CDR3 DNA. The D gene is left open where the match is weak. Expanded clones are given a class, and other clones once, few, many or no size at all.

V gene: TRBV29-1; clone size: -; J gene: TRBJ1-1; D gene: -; CDR3 protein: CSAMPFGGEAFF; CDR3 DNA: TGCAGCGCCATGCCTTTTGGGGGCGAAGCTTTCTTT
V gene: TRBV5-4; clone size: -; J gene: TRBJ1-4; D gene: -; CDR3 protein: CASSLGMGTTNEKLFF; CDR3 DNA: TGTGCCAGCAGCCTCGGAATGGGCACAACTAATGAAAAACTGTTTTTT
V gene: TRBV7-2; clone size: -; J gene: TRBJ2-1; D gene: TRBD2; CDR3 protein: CASSSGTSGSSSYNEQFF; CDR3 DNA: TGTGCCAGCAGCTCTGGGACTAGCGGATCTAGCTCCTACAATGAGCAGTTCTTC
V gene: TRBV27; clone size: once; J gene: TRBJ2-5; D gene: -; CDR3 protein: CASSLWGRETQYF; CDR3 DNA: TGTGCCAGCAGTTTGTGGGGGAGAGAGACCCAGTACTTC
V gene: TRBV9; clone size: -; J gene: TRBJ1-3; D gene: -; CDR3 protein: CASSPTDRNTIYF; CDR3 DNA: TGTGCCAGCAGCCCCACAGACCGAAACACCATATATTTT
V gene: TRBV7-9; clone size: few; J gene: TRBJ2-7; D gene: -; CDR3 protein: CASSLSVSRGDEQYF; CDR3 DNA: TGTGCCAGCAGCTTAAGCGTGAGTCGCGGGGACGAGCAGTACTTC
V gene: TRBV7-2; clone size: few; J gene: TRBJ2-1; D gene: -; CDR3 protein: CASSQRLGLHNEQFF; CDR3 DNA: TGTGCCAGCAGTCAGAGGCTCGGGCTCCACAATGAGCAGTTCTTC
V gene: TRBV5-1; clone size: -; J gene: TRBJ2-5; D gene: TRBD2; CDR3 protein: CASSASGRSGETQYF; CDR3 DNA: TGCGCCAGCAGTGCTAGCGGGAGGAGCGGAGAGACCCAATACTTC
V gene: TRBV7-3; clone size: -; J gene: TRBJ1-1; D gene: -; CDR3 protein: CASSRSPGKNTEAFF; CDR3 DNA: TGTGCCAGCAGTCGAAGTCCAGGCAAGAACACTGAAGCTTTCTTT
V gene: TRBV29-1; clone size: -; J gene: TRBJ2-3; D gene: -; CDR3 protein: CSVRAVSSTDTQYF; CDR3 DNA: TGCAGCGTTAGGGCCGTATCTAGCACAGATACGCAGTATTTT
V gene: TRBV7-9; clone size: -; J gene: TRBJ2-2; D gene: -; CDR3 protein: CASSVTRGGELFF; CDR3 DNA: TGTGCCAGCAGCGTCACTAGAGGCGGGGAGCTGTTTTTT
V gene: TRBV28; clone size: -; J gene: TRBJ1-1; D gene: -; CDR3 protein: CASSLGGRRNTEAFF; CDR3 DNA: TGTGCCAGCAGTTTAGGGGGACGGAGAAACACTGAAGCTTTCTTT
V gene: TRBV29-1; clone size: once; J gene: TRBJ1-2; D gene: -; CDR3 protein: CSAPLGRDGYTF; CDR3 DNA: TGCAGCGCCCCGTTGGGGCGCGATGGCTACACCTTC
V gene: TRBV5-4; clone size: -; J gene: TRBJ1-2; D gene: -; CDR3 protein: CASSLGPVVGGGYGYTF; CDR3 DNA: TGTGCCAGCAGCTTGGGACCGGTTGTTGGGGGCGGCTATGGCTACACCTTC
V gene: TRBV7-3; clone size: -; J gene: TRBJ2-2; D gene: -; CDR3 protein: CASTVGTGELFF; CDR3 DNA: TGTGCCAGCACCGTGGGGACCGGGGAGCTGTTTTTT
V gene: TRBV10-1; clone size: few; J gene: TRBJ2-7; D gene: TRBD2; CDR3 protein: CASSESSGRTHEQYF; CDR3 DNA: TGCGCCAGCAGTGAGTCTAGCGGGAGAACCCACGAGCAGTACTTC
V gene: TRBV7-9; clone size: -; J gene: TRBJ1-1; D gene: -; CDR3 protein: CASSRTKSPEAFF; CDR3 DNA: TGTGCCAGCAGCCGAACCAAAAGCCCTGAAGCTTTCTTT
V gene: TRBV9; clone size: -; J gene: TRBJ2-3; D gene: -; CDR3 protein: CASSGGYRGTGSRQYF; CDR3 DNA: TGTGCCAGCAGCGGAGGCTACCGGGGAACCGGGAGCCGGCAGTATTTT
V gene: TRBV5-4; clone size: -; J gene: TRBJ2-3; D gene: TRBD2; CDR3 protein: CASSLRLAGGQDTQYF; CDR3 DNA: TGTGCCAGCAGCTTGAGGCTAGCGGGGGGGCAAGATACGCAGTATTTT
V gene: TRBV7-9; clone size: once; J gene: TRBJ2-3; D gene: -; CDR3 protein: CASSLGVSTDTQYF; CDR3 DNA: TGTGCCAGCAGCTTAGGCGTCAGCACAGATACGCAGTATTTT
V gene: TRBV19; clone size: -; J gene: TRBJ1-2; D gene: -; CDR3 protein: CASSIPGAWGSYGYTF; CDR3 DNA: TGTGCCAGTAGTATCCCTGGGGCGTGGGGATCCTATGGCTACACCTTC
V gene: TRBV27; clone size: -; J gene: TRBJ2-3; D gene: TRBD2; CDR3 protein: CASSFSGSLGDTQYF; CDR3 DNA: TGTGCCAGCAGTTTCAGCGGGAGCCTCGGGGATACGCAGTATTTT
V gene: TRBV20-1; clone size: -; J gene: TRBJ2-5; D gene: -; CDR3 protein: CSAIKKETQYF; CDR3 DNA: TGCAGTGCTATAAAAAAAGAGACCCAGTACTTC
V gene: TRBV10-3; clone size: -; J gene: TRBJ2-7; D gene: TRBD1; CDR3 protein: CAISPGGYEQYF; CDR3 DNA: TGTGCCATCAGTCCAGGGGGCTACGAGCAGTACTTC
V gene: TRBV2; clone size: -; J gene: TRBJ2-3; D gene: -; CDR3 protein: CASTLQGGTDTQYF; CDR3 DNA: TGTGCCAGCACCCTCCAGGGGGGGACTGATACGCAGTATTTT
V gene: TRBV10-3; clone size: -; J gene: TRBJ1-1; D gene: TRBD1; CDR3 protein: CAISEFRQGNTEAFF; CDR3 DNA: TGTGCCATCAGTGAGTTCAGACAGGGGAACACTGAAGCTTTCTTT
V gene: TRBV7-8; clone size: -; J gene: TRBJ2-5; D gene: -; CDR3 protein: CASSLAGGQQETQYF; CDR3 DNA: TGTGCCAGCAGCTTAGCCGGAGGGCAACAAGAGACCCAGTACTTC
V gene: TRBV28; clone size: -; J gene: TRBJ2-7; D gene: TRBD1; CDR3 protein: CASSFLTGGTYEQYF; CDR3 DNA: TGTGCCAGCAGTTTTTTGACAGGGGGGACCTACGAGCAGTACTTC
V gene: TRBV7-6; clone size: few; J gene: TRBJ2-7; D gene: -; CDR3 protein: CASSYPWGEQYF; CDR3 DNA: TGTGCCAGCAGCTACCCCTGGGGCGAGCAGTACTTC
V gene: TRBV7-9; clone size: -; J gene: TRBJ2-7; D gene: TRBD1; CDR3 protein: CASSPRQGWSYEQYF; CDR3 DNA: TGTGCCAGCAGCCCACGACAGGGTTGGTCCTACGAGCAGTACTTC
V gene: TRBV6-5; clone size: -; J gene: TRBJ2-7; D gene: -; CDR3 protein: CASRNHYEQYF; CDR3 DNA: TGTGCCAGCAGAAACCATTACGAGCAGTACTTC
V gene: TRBV7-9; clone size: -; J gene: TRBJ2-7; D gene: -; CDR3 protein: CASSLEGFGPAPAGQYF; CDR3 DNA: TGTGCCAGCAGCTTAGAAGGTTTCGGGCCAGCTCCCGCTGGGCAGTACTTC
V gene: TRBV14; clone size: -; J gene: TRBJ2-2; D gene: -; CDR3 protein: CASSQVPSTGRAGELFF; CDR3 DNA: TGTGCCAGCAGCCAAGTCCCCTCGACAGGGAGGGCCGGGGAGCTGTTTTTT
V gene: TRBV18; clone size: -; J gene: TRBJ2-7; D gene: TRBD1; CDR3 protein: CASSPPGTGSYEQYF; CDR3 DNA: TGTGCCAGCTCACCACCGGGGACAGGGAGCTACGAGCAGTACTTC
V gene: TRBV5-6; clone size: -; J gene: TRBJ1-6; D gene: -; CDR3 protein: CASSLGGVGSPLHF; CDR3 DNA: TGTGCCAGCAGCTTGGGAGGGGTAGGGTCACCCCTCCACTTT
V gene: TRBV12-5; clone size: -; J gene: TRBJ2-1; D gene: TRBD2; CDR3 protein: CASGLVHPLAPRHNEQFF; CDR3 DNA: TGTGCTAGTGGTTTGGTCCATCCACTAGCGCCGCGCCACAATGAGCAGTTCTTC
V gene: TRBV21-1; clone size: -; J gene: TRBJ2-1; D gene: -; CDR3 protein: CASSKALGVRAPYNEQFF; CDR3 DNA: TGTGCCAGCAGCAAAGCCCTCGGGGTGAGGGCCCCCTACAATGAGCAGTTCTTC
V gene: TRBV28; clone size: -; J gene: TRBJ1-6; D gene: -; CDR3 protein: CASSGTFFYSPLHF; CDR3 DNA: TGTGCCAGTTCGGGTACCTTTTTCTATTCACCCCTCCACTTT
V gene: TRBV7-2; clone size: -; J gene: TRBJ1-2; D gene: -; CDR3 protein: CASSLADSYYGYTF; CDR3 DNA: TGTGCCAGCAGCTTAGCCGACAGCTACTATGGCTACACCTTC
V gene: TRBV19; clone size: -; J gene: TRBJ2-5; D gene: -; CDR3 protein: CASSIGYSIHQETQYF; CDR3 DNA: TGTGCCAGTAGTATAGGATATAGCATCCACCAAGAGACCCAGTACTTC
V gene: TRBV19; clone size: -; J gene: TRBJ2-7; D gene: -; CDR3 protein: CASRGTASIEQYF; CDR3 DNA: TGTGCCAGTAGGGGGACCGCCTCAATCGAGCAGTACTTC
V gene: TRBV6-1; clone size: -; J gene: TRBJ2-7; D gene: TRBD2; CDR3 protein: CASRETSVLTYEQYF; CDR3 DNA: TGTGCCAGCAGAGAAACTAGCGTCCTAACCTACGAGCAGTACTTC
V gene: TRBV7-2; clone size: -; J gene: TRBJ2-3; D gene: -; CDR3 protein: CASSLVLGHTDTQYF; CDR3 DNA: TGTGCCAGCAGCTTAGTTCTGGGCCACACAGATACGCAGTATTTT
V gene: TRBV10-3; clone size: few; J gene: TRBJ2-5; D gene: TRBD1; CDR3 protein: CAISKETGGAETQYF; CDR3 DNA: TGTGCCATCAGCAAAGAGACAGGGGGCGCAGAGACCCAGTACTTC
V gene: TRBV6-6; clone size: -; J gene: TRBJ2-3; D gene: TRBD2; CDR3 protein: CASSPSLAGSTDTQYF; CDR3 DNA: TGTGCCAGCAGTCCCTCCCTAGCGGGGAGCACAGATACGCAGTATTTT
V gene: TRBV6-5; clone size: -; J gene: TRBJ2-7; D gene: -; CDR3 protein: CASSYGRKNYEQYF; CDR3 DNA: TGTGCCAGCAGTTATGGCAGAAAGAACTACGAGCAGTACTTC
V gene: TRBV28; clone size: -; J gene: TRBJ1-1; D gene: -; CDR3 protein: CASFGQVAGGTEAFF; CDR3 DNA: TGTGCCAGCTTTGGCCAGGTTGCTGGTGGCACTGAAGCTTTCTTT
V gene: TRBV2; clone size: -; J gene: TRBJ2-5; D gene: -; CDR3 protein: CASRGLGETQYF; CDR3 DNA: TGTGCCAGCAGGGGGCTGGGGGAGACCCAGTACTTC
V gene: TRBV7-2; clone size: -; J gene: TRBJ2-3; D gene: TRBD2; CDR3 protein: CASSFSGLTDTQYF; CDR3 DNA: TGTGCCAGCAGCTTTAGCGGGCTCACAGATACGCAGTATTTT
V gene: TRBV4-3; clone size: few; J gene: TRBJ1-6; D gene: -; CDR3 protein: CASSQAQSSYNSPLHF; CDR3 DNA: TGCGCCAGCAGCCAAGCTCAGAGCTCCTATAATTCACCCCTCCACTTT
V gene: TRBV4-2; clone size: -; J gene: TRBJ1-4; D gene: -; CDR3 protein: CASSQRQINEKLFF; CDR3 DNA: TGTGCCAGCAGCCAAAGGCAGATTAATGAAAAACTGTTTTTT
V gene: TRBV10-3; clone size: -; J gene: TRBJ2-7; D gene: TRBD1; CDR3 protein: CAMQDRATYEQYF; CDR3 DNA: TGTGCCATGCAGGACAGGGCAACCTACGAGCAGTACTTC
V gene: TRBV2; clone size: once; J gene: TRBJ2-3; D gene: -; CDR3 protein: CASEKSTDTQYF; CDR3 DNA: TGTGCCAGCGAAAAATCCACAGATACGCAGTATTTT
V gene: TRBV4-3; clone size: -; J gene: TRBJ1-2; D gene: TRBD1; CDR3 protein: CASSQVGTGDYGYTF; CDR3 DNA: TGCGCCAGCAGCCAAGTCGGGACAGGGGACTATGGCTACACCTTC
V gene: TRBV27; clone size: -; J gene: TRBJ2-1; D gene: -; CDR3 protein: CASSFLTLRTDVGNEQFF; CDR3 DNA: TGTGCCAGCAGTTTTCTCACACTTAGGACAGACGTAGGAAATGAGCAGTTCTTC